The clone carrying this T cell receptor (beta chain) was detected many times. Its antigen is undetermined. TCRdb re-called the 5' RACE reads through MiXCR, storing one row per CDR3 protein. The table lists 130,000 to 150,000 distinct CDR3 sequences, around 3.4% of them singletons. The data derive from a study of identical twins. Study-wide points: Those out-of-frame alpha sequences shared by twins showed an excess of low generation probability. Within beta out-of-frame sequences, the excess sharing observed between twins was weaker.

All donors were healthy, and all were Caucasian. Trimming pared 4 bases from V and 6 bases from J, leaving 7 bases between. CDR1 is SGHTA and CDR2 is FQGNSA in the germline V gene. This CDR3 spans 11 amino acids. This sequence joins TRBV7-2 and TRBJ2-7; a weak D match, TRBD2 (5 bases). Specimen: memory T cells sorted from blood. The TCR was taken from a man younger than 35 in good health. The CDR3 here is CASSSLAEQYF. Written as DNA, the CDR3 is TGTGCCAGCAGCTCGCTAGCCGAGCAGTACTTC.